This T cell receptor (beta chain) derives from a study of OX40 agonist ivuxolimab in advanced cancers. The overall study: The patients received agonistic anti-OX40 (CD134) antibody ivuxolimab. Prior anti-PD-1, anti-PD-L1 or anti-CTLA-4 therapy did not bar entry, and roughly 40% had some. Partial responses were observed in three patients, of whom one had hepatocellular carcinoma and two had cutaneous melanoma.

With regard to this clone: Its target is not known.

The protocol was immunoSEQ multiplex PCR, while the TCRdb copy is restricted to in-frame clones and leaves out a portion. Found here are roughly 48,000 clones, 79% of them singletons; the top ten hold around 1.9%. Study findings and constraints: Also present in some nonresponders was a low level of normalized T-cell clonal expansion.

Germline loops: CDR1 GTSNPN, CDR2 SVGIG (reference sequence). Trimming shortened V by 5 bases and J by 2 bases, and 18 bases separated the two germline ends. The CDR3 has 15 residues. The clonotype was recovered from an adult with an advanced solid tumor such as melanoma, head and neck, liver or kidney cancer. The rearrangement links TRBV30 to TRBJ1-2, with D possibly TRBD1 on 6 matching bases. Material: CD4+ or CD8+ T cells sorted from blood, obtained in a trial of the OX40 agonist ivuxolimab. DNA of the CDR3: TGTGCCTGGGCACTACCGGGACACCTAAACTATGGCTACACCTTC. Amino acid sequence: CAWALPGHLNYGYTF.